The TCR beta chain under discussion was sequenced for a study of cytomegalovirus exposure and HLA in healthy donors. CDR3 length: 16 amino acids. CDR1 is SGHVS and CDR2 is FQNEAQ in the germline V gene. V lost 2 bases and J lost 0, with 11 bases in between. Details on this clone: Its antigen is as yet unknown.

60 Vbeta and 13 Jbeta primers were used in PCR. Produced via immunoSEQ multiplex PCR; TCRdb's table is partial and in-frame only. This sample yields some 150,000 clones, of which about 80% are seen a single time; approximately 4.8% belongs to the top ten. Study-level results: In a later analysis, TCR beta V- and J-gene trimming showed a link to a missense DCLRE1C variant. Productive status was seen about 87% or about 30% of the time for most TCR beta V segments in an earlier analysis. Other equally common chains were less clonally expanded than HLA-associated TCR beta chains, a later analysis showed. A later analysis associated 15,000 or so TCR beta sequences with HLA alleles at a 0.05 false discovery rate.

The sample consisted of PBMCs. This receptor was identified in a man aged 30 to 39 in good health and CMV-seronegative. The chain carries TRBV7-8 and TRBJ2-1; D remains ambiguous. DNA for the CDR3: TGTGCCAGCAGCTTATCAACAGCCTCCTCCTACAATGAGCAGTTCTTC. Amino acids: CASSLSTASSYNEQFF.